This T cell receptor (beta chain) came from a study of OX40 agonist ivuxolimab in advanced cancers. Background on the whole study: Ivuxolimab was an agonistic, fully human IgG2 monoclonal antibody directed against OX40 (CD134), a costimulatory receptor. Intravenous ivuxolimab was administered to patients every 2 weeks at six dose levels: 0.01, 0.1, 0.3, 1.5, 3 and 10 mg/kg. Of the approximately 50 dose-escalation patients, hepatocellular carcinoma was present in about 19, melanoma in some 15, renal cell carcinoma in 9 and head and neck cancer in 9. In the dose-escalation cohort, 82.7% of patients were male, and the mean age was approximately 60 years with a range of roughly 23 to 79. Prior anti-PD-1, anti-PD-L1 or anti-CTLA-4 therapy was permitted, and checkpoint inhibitors had been received by less than 45% of dose-escalation patients. Three dose-escalation patients achieved partial responses, one with hepatocellular carcinoma and two with cutaneous melanoma. Peripheral TCRbeta sequencing was intended to test whether TCR sequence diversity was altered and clonal T-cell expansion was caused by ivuxolimab. The paper covers the monotherapy dose-escalation part of the phase I ivuxolimab trial, which included N ≈ 52 patients. Study-wide findings and limitations: The antigen specificity of the peripheral T cells that underwent clonal expansion was not determined. On average, CD8+ T cells showed more expanded clones than CD4+ T cells after ivuxolimab. In the 0.1-3.0 mg/kg groups, partial responders had among the lowest normalized peripheral clonal expansion, particularly in CD8+ T cells. At doses of 0.1 to 3.0 mg/kg, clonal expansion of both CD4+ and CD8+ blood T cells was observed from baseline to week 6. Low levels of normalized T-cell clonal expansion were also seen in some nonresponding patients.

For sequencing of the TCRbeta CDR3 region, genomic DNA was extracted from the sorted cells. The immunoSEQ Assay was used for sequencing of TCRbeta CDR3 regions. TCRdb took over this immuneACCESS table, retaining in-frame rearrangements with V and J assigned. Such tables are incomplete; in checked studies, under half of the missing clones stem from an unresolved V gene, and the remainder is unexplained. A total of 69,000 or so clones appear in this sample, roughly 80% of them only once. 5.5% to 8.5% of the sample rests with the top ten. CDR3 length: 17 amino acids, cysteine to phenylalanine. Left in the record is the CDR3 DNA by itself, 51 bases read in frame from the first base. CDR1 and CDR2, per the germline V gene, are SGHDT and YYEEEE. From V the trimming removes 4 bases and from J it removes 3 bases, while the gene matches leave 9 bases of the junction unaccounted for. Patients with autoimmune disease history or receiving systemic immunosuppression were excluded from the trial. Peripheral blood for TCR sequencing was drawn from every dose cohort at baseline, at cycle 4 day 1 and at cycle 7 day 1. The samples were drawn from a first-in-human, open-label, multicenter phase I dose-escalation trial of ivuxolimab. Adults with locally advanced or metastatic melanoma, renal cell carcinoma, hepatocellular carcinoma or head and neck squamous cell carcinoma were enrolled in the trial. CD4+ and CD8+ T cells were sorted separately from peripheral blood before TCR sequencing.

On this clone itself: It lacks a known antigen. No per-base quality is available; no much larger clone lies one base away.

The TCR sequence derives from an adult with an advanced solid tumor such as melanoma, head and neck, liver or kidney cancer. The chain employs TRBV5-6 and TRBJ2-3, with TRBD2 matching 12 junction bases. Specimen: CD4+ or CD8+ T cells sorted from blood, collected in a trial of the OX40 agonist ivuxolimab. The nucleotide sequence reads TGTGCCAGCAGCCCGTGGGCGACTAGCGGGGGAACAGATACGCAGTATTTT. Its protein is CASSPWATSGGTDTQYF.